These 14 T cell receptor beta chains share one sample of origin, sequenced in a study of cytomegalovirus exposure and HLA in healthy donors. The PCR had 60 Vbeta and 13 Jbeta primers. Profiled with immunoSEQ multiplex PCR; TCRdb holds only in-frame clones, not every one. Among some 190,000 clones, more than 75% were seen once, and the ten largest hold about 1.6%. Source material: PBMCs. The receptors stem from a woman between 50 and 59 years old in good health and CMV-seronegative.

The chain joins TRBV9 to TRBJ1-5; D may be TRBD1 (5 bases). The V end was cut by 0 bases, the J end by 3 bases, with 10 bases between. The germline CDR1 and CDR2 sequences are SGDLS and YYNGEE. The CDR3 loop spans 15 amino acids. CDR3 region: CASSVGGVNNQPQHF. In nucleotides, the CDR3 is TGTGCCAGCAGCGTAGGGGGGGTAAACAATCAGCCCCAGCATTTT.

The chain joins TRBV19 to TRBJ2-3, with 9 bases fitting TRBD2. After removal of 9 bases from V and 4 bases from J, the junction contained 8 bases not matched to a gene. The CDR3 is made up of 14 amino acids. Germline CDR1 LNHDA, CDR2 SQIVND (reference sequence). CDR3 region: CASRRTSVADTQYF. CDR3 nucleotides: TGTGCCAGCCGTCGGACTAGCGTGGCAGATACGCAGTATTTT.

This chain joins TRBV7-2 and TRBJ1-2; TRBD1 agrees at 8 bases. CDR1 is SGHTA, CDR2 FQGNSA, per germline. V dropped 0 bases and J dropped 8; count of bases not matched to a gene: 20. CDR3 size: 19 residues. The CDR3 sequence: CASSLAVKARGPRSRGYTF. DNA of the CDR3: TGTGCCAGCAGCTTAGCGGTTAAGGCCAGGGGGCCTCGATCTCGAGGCTACACCTTC.

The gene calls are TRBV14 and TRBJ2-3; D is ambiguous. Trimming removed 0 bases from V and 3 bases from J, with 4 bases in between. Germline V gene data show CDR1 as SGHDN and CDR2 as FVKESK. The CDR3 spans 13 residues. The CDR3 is CASSQDLTDTQYF. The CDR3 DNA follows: TGTGCCAGCAGCCAAGATCTAACAGATACGCAGTATTTT.

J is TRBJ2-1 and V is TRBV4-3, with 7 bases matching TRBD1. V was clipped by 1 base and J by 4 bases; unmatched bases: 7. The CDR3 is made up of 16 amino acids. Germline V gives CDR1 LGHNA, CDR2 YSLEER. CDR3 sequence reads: CASSQARDRFYNEQFF. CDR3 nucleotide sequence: TGCGCCAGCAGCCAAGCCCGGGACAGATTTTACAATGAGCAGTTCTTC.

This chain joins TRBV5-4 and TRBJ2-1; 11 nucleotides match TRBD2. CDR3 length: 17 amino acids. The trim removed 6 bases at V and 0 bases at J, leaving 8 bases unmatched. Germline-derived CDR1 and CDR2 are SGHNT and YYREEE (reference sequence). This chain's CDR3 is CASTTQLAGASYNEQFF. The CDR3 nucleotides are TGTGCCAGCACCACCCAACTAGCGGGGGCCTCCTACAATGAGCAGTTCTTC.

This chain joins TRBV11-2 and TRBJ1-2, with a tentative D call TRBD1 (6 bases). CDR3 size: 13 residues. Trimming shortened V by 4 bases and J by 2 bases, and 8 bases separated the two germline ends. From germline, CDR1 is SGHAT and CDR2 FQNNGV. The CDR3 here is CASSSQGNYGYTF. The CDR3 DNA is TGTGCCAGCAGCTCTCAGGGGAACTATGGCTACACCTTC.

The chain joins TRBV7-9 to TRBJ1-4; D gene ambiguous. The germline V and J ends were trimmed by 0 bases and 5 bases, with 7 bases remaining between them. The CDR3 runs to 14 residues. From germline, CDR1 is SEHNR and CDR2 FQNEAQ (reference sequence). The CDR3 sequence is CASSLAAGNEKLFF. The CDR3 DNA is TGTGCCAGCAGCTTAGCGGCGGGGAATGAAAAACTGTTTTTT.

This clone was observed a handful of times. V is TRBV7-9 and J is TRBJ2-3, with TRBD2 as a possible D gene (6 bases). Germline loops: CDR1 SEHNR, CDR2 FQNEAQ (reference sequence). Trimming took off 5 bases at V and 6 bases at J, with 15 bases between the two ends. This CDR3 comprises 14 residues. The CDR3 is CASSLLASRDTQYF. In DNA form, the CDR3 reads TGTGCCAGCAGCCTGCTAGCGTCGAGGGATACGCAGTATTTT.

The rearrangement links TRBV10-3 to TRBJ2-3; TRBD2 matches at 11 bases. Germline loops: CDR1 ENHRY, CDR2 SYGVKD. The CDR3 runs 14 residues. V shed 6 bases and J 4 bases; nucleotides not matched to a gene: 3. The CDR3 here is CAIRSSGGPDTQYF. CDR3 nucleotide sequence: TGTGCCATCAGGTCTAGCGGGGGGCCAGATACGCAGTATTTT.

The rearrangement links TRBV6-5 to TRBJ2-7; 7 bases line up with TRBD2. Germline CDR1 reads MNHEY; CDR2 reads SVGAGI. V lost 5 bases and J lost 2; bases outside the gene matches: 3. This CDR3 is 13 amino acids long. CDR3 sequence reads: CASSGGSTYEQYF. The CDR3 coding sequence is TGTGCCAGCAGTGGCGGGAGCACCTACGAGCAGTACTTC.

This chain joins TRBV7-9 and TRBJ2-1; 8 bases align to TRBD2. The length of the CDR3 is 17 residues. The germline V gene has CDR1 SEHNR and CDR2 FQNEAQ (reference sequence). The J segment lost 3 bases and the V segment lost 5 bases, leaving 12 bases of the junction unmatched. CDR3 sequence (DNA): TGTGCCAGCAGCACACACCCCCAAGCGGGAGTCTACAATGAGCAGTTCTTC. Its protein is CASSTHPQAGVYNEQFF.

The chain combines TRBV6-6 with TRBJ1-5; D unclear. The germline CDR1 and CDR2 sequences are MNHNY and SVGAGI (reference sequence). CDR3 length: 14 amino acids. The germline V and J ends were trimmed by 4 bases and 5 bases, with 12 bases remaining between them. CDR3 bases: TGTGCCAGCAGTTTCCGACACCGCGATCAGCCCCAGCATTTT. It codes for CASSFRHRDQPQHF.

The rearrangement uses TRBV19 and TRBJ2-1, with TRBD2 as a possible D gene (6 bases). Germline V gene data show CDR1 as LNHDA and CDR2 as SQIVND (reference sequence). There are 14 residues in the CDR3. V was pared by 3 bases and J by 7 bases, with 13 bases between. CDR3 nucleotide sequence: TGTGCCAGTAGTATCGGTGGAGGGTATAATGAGCAGTTCTTC. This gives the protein CASSIGGGYNEQFF.